Listed below are T cell receptor beta chains from one sample, sequenced in a study of blood T cell repertoires in COVID-19. Sequencing used immunoSEQ multiplex PCR; TCRdb keeps in-frame clones, though not all of them. The sample shows 200,000 or so clones, 79% of them seen only once. Material for sequencing was peripheral blood. The receptors derive from a man aged 55 to 70 with active or convalescent COVID-19. Each CDR3 is given with its conserved first and last residue. D genes are given only for firm matches. Clone size is stated in some rows and not others, as once, few, many or a class when expanded.

D gene: TRBD2
V gene: TRBV15
clone size: NA
J gene: TRBJ2-1
CDR3 DNA: TGTGCCACCAGCAGAGATCTTGGAGCGGGACCTGACAATGAGCAGTTCTTC
CDR3 protein: CATSRDLGAGPDNEQFF

D gene: NA
V gene: TRBV4-2
clone size: NA
J gene: TRBJ2-3
CDR3 DNA: TGTGCCAGCAGATCGACAGGGACTGGAAGCACAGATACGCAGTATTTT
CDR3 protein: CASRSTGTGSTDTQYF

D gene: NA
V gene: TRBV9
clone size: NA
J gene: TRBJ1-1
CDR3 DNA: TGTGCCAGCAGCGCACTAAGGTCCCTCTTTATGAACACTGAAGCTTTCTTT
CDR3 protein: CASSALRSLFMNTEAFF

D gene: NA
V gene: TRBV6-5
clone size: NA
J gene: TRBJ2-7
CDR3 DNA: TGTGCCAGCAGTTTTGCGGGGGCCAACGAGCAGTACTTC
CDR3 protein: CASSFAGANEQYF

D gene: NA
V gene: TRBV11-3
clone size: NA
J gene: TRBJ2-1
CDR3 DNA: TGTGCCAGCAGTCGCGCCGACGGGTACAATGAGCAGTTCTTC
CDR3 protein: CASSRADGYNEQFF

D gene: TRBD1
V gene: TRBV28
clone size: NA
J gene: TRBJ1-6
CDR3 DNA: TGTGCCAGCAGGGCCCCGATAGGGGGCAATTCACCCCTCCACTTT
CDR3 protein: CASRAPIGGNSPLHF

D gene: NA
V gene: TRBV9
clone size: few
J gene: TRBJ2-5
CDR3 DNA: TGTGCCAGCAGCGTATCCGGGGATACCCAACAAGAGACCCAGTACTTC
CDR3 protein: CASSVSGDTQQETQYF

D gene: TRBD1
V gene: TRBV27
clone size: NA
J gene: TRBJ2-7
CDR3 DNA: TGTGCCAGCAGTTTAGGAGTCAGGGGGCAAACCTACGAGCAGTACTTC
CDR3 protein: CASSLGVRGQTYEQYF

D gene: NA
V gene: TRBV5-5
clone size: NA
J gene: TRBJ2-3
CDR3 DNA: TGTGCCAGCAGCCCCCGGGTGCAGTATTTT
CDR3 protein: CASSPRVQYF

D gene: TRBD1
V gene: TRBV29-1
clone size: NA
J gene: TRBJ1-1
CDR3 DNA: TGCAGCGTTTGGACAGGGAACACTGAAGCTTTCTTT
CDR3 protein: CSVWTGNTEAFF

D gene: NA
V gene: TRBV5-8
clone size: once
J gene: TRBJ1-1
CDR3 DNA: TGTGCCAGCAGCTTGGCCGGCGGGGGGGGCACTGAAGCTTTCTTT
CDR3 protein: CASSLAGGGGTEAFF

D gene: NA
V gene: TRBV5-6
clone size: NA
J gene: TRBJ2-7
CDR3 DNA: TGTGCCAGCAGCTTAATAACGGGACTTCCCTCCTACGAGCAGTACTTC
CDR3 protein: CASSLITGLPSYEQYF

D gene: NA
V gene: TRBV2
clone size: NA
J gene: TRBJ1-5
CDR3 DNA: TGTGCCAGCAAGGGGGATAGCAATCAGCCCCAGCATTTT
CDR3 protein: CASKGDSNQPQHF

D gene: TRBD2
V gene: TRBV19
clone size: NA
J gene: TRBJ2-2
CDR3 DNA: TGTGCCAGTAGTATAGGCGGGAGAGGGGCCGGGGAGCTGTTTTTT
CDR3 protein: CASSIGGRGAGELFF

D gene: NA
V gene: TRBV2
clone size: few
J gene: TRBJ2-7
CDR3 DNA: TGTGCCAGCAGTGCCCTGCAACAGGGATACGAGCAGTACTTC
CDR3 protein: CASSALQQGYEQYF

D gene: NA
V gene: TRBV27
clone size: NA
J gene: TRBJ2-3
CDR3 DNA: TGTGCCAGCAAAAGATTCGGGGGGCCTGGGACAGATACGCAGTATTTT
CDR3 protein: CASKRFGGPGTDTQYF

D gene: NA
V gene: TRBV2
clone size: once
J gene: TRBJ2-7
CDR3 DNA: TGTGCCAGCCTTGGACAAGTGGAGCAGTACTTC
CDR3 protein: CASLGQVEQYF

D gene: TRBD1
V gene: TRBV29-1
clone size: NA
J gene: TRBJ2-7
CDR3 DNA: TGCAGCGTTACAGGGGACCAGTACGAGCAGTACTTC
CDR3 protein: CSVTGDQYEQYF

D gene: NA
V gene: TRBV10-3
clone size: NA
J gene: TRBJ2-3
CDR3 DNA: TGTGCCATCAGTGAGTCGAATGGAGGAGATACGCAGTATTTT
CDR3 protein: CAISESNGGDTQYF

D gene: TRBD1
V gene: TRBV11-2
clone size: NA
J gene: TRBJ1-2
CDR3 DNA: TGTGCCAGCAGCCCGACCGGGACAGGGGTTGGCTACACCTTC
CDR3 protein: CASSPTGTGVGYTF

D gene: TRBD1
V gene: TRBV19
clone size: NA
J gene: TRBJ1-4
CDR3 DNA: TGTGCCAGTAGTATAGGTGGGACAGACAATGAAAAACTGTTTTTT
CDR3 protein: CASSIGGTDNEKLFF

D gene: NA
V gene: TRBV24-1
clone size: once
J gene: TRBJ2-3
CDR3 DNA: TGTGCCACCAGTGATCTGGGGCCAGATACGCAGTATTTT
CDR3 protein: CATSDLGPDTQYF

D gene: TRBD1
V gene: TRBV4-2
clone size: NA
J gene: TRBJ1-5
CDR3 DNA: TGTGCCAGCAGCCAAGTATCAGGGGGCGGTCAGCCCCAGCATTTT
CDR3 protein: CASSQVSGGGQPQHF

D gene: TRBD1
V gene: TRBV4-1
clone size: NA
J gene: TRBJ1-4
CDR3 DNA: TGCGCCAGCAGCCAAGATCGAACAGGGGGTGAAAAACTGTTTTTT
CDR3 protein: CASSQDRTGGEKLFF

D gene: NA
V gene: TRBV6-2/TRBV6-3
clone size: NA
J gene: TRBJ2-3
CDR3 DNA: TGTGCCAGCAGTTTTGGACTCCTCCCGCAGTATTTT
CDR3 protein: CASSFGLLPQYF

D gene: NA
V gene: TRBV7-2
clone size: NA
J gene: TRBJ1-1
CDR3 DNA: TGTGCCAGCAGCTTAGAACAGAACACTGAAGCTTTCTTT
CDR3 protein: CASSLEQNTEAFF

D gene: NA
V gene: TRBV18
clone size: NA
J gene: TRBJ2-5
CDR3 DNA: TGTGCCAGCTCACCATCGGGTGGAGAGACCCAGTACTTC
CDR3 protein: CASSPSGGETQYF

D gene: TRBD1
V gene: TRBV2
clone size: NA
J gene: TRBJ1-2
CDR3 DNA: TGTGCCAGCCGGAGGTCCAGGGACAGAGGCTATGGCTACACCTTC
CDR3 protein: CASRRSRDRGYGYTF

D gene: TRBD1
V gene: TRBV15
clone size: NA
J gene: TRBJ2-2
CDR3 DNA: TGTGCCACCAGCCGGGACAGGCCTATCGGGAAGCTGTTTTTT
CDR3 protein: CATSRDRPIGKLFF

D gene: TRBD1
V gene: TRBV6-2/TRBV6-3
clone size: NA
J gene: TRBJ1-5
CDR3 DNA: TGTGCCAGCAGTGACCGGGACAGGTCTCGCCATAGCAATCAGCCCCAGCATTTT
CDR3 protein: CASSDRDRSRHSNQPQHF

D gene: TRBD1
V gene: TRBV5-1
clone size: NA
J gene: TRBJ2-7
CDR3 DNA: TGCGCCAGCAGCTACGGGACAGGGCTCGACGAGCAGTACTTC
CDR3 protein: CASSYGTGLDEQYF

D gene: NA
V gene: TRBV5-1
clone size: NA
J gene: TRBJ1-5
CDR3 DNA: TGCGCCAGCAGCTTGTCGGGGGAGGATAGCAATCAGCCCCAGCATTTT
CDR3 protein: CASSLSGEDSNQPQHF

D gene: TRBD1
V gene: TRBV3-1/TRBV3-2
clone size: NA
J gene: TRBJ1-5
CDR3 DNA: TGTGCCAGCAGCCAAGGACAGGGGCCCCAGCATTTT
CDR3 protein: CASSQGQGPQHF

D gene: NA
V gene: TRBV10-3
clone size: few
J gene: TRBJ2-1
CDR3 DNA: TGTGCCGCCGGCGGCGTCGGCAATGAGCAGTTCTTC
CDR3 protein: CAAGGVGNEQFF

D gene: TRBD1
V gene: TRBV9
clone size: NA
J gene: TRBJ1-1
CDR3 DNA: TGTGCCAGCAGCCCCGGACAGGGGGCCTTTGAAGCTTTCTTT
CDR3 protein: CASSPGQGAFEAFF

D gene: TRBD2
V gene: TRBV14
clone size: NA
J gene: TRBJ2-3
CDR3 DNA: TGTGCCAGCAGCCGTCCAAGCGGGAGGAGCGCAGATACGCAGTATTTT
CDR3 protein: CASSRPSGRSADTQYF

D gene: TRBD1
V gene: TRBV11-2
clone size: NA
J gene: TRBJ1-4
CDR3 DNA: TGTGCCAGCAGCTTTACAGGGGCCGGGAAAAAACTGTTTTTT
CDR3 protein: CASSFTGAGKKLFF

D gene: NA
V gene: TRBV3-1/TRBV3-2
clone size: few
J gene: TRBJ2-3
CDR3 DNA: TGTGCCAGCAGCCAAGGACTAGCAGATACGCAGTATTTT
CDR3 protein: CASSQGLADTQYF

D gene: TRBD1
V gene: TRBV27
clone size: NA
J gene: TRBJ2-1
CDR3 DNA: TGTGCCAGCAGTTTTCGGCGAACAGGGGCACAAACCCAAGCTACAGGCGTCATAAATGAGCAGTTCTTC
CDR3 protein: CASSFRRTGAQTQATGVINEQFF

D gene: TRBD1
V gene: TRBV7-6
clone size: once
J gene: TRBJ2-2
CDR3 DNA: TGTGCCAGCAGCCCTAGACAGGGAGTGGGCACCGGGGAGCTGTTTTTT
CDR3 protein: CASSPRQGVGTGELFF

D gene: TRBD2
V gene: TRBV7-3
clone size: NA
J gene: TRBJ2-3
CDR3 DNA: TGTGCCAGCAGCTTAGGCGGGAGGGTAGATACGCAGTATTTT
CDR3 protein: CASSLGGRVDTQYF

D gene: NA
V gene: TRBV7-9
clone size: few
J gene: TRBJ1-2
CDR3 DNA: TGTGCCAGCAGCTCCCCCGACAACTCTGGCTACACCTTC
CDR3 protein: CASSSPDNSGYTF

D gene: TRBD2
V gene: TRBV24-1
clone size: NA
J gene: TRBJ2-3
CDR3 DNA: TGTGCCACCACAACTAGCGGGAGTGCGGATACGCAGTATTTT
CDR3 protein: CATTTSGSADTQYF

D gene: NA
V gene: TRBV30
clone size: NA
J gene: TRBJ1-1
CDR3 DNA: TGTGCCTGGAGTATGAGGGCTGAAGCTTTCTTT
CDR3 protein: CAWSMRAEAFF

D gene: NA
V gene: TRBV5-4
clone size: NA
J gene: TRBJ2-7
CDR3 DNA: TGTGCCAGCAGCTTGGGGGAGACATCCTACGAGCAGTACTTC
CDR3 protein: CASSLGETSYEQYF

D gene: TRBD2
V gene: TRBV6-2/TRBV6-3
clone size: NA
J gene: TRBJ2-3
CDR3 DNA: TGTGCCAGCAGTCGGGTTAGCGGGAGAGGCACAGATACGCAGTATTTT
CDR3 protein: CASSRVSGRGTDTQYF

D gene: NA
V gene: TRBV7-9
clone size: NA
J gene: TRBJ2-2
CDR3 DNA: TGTGCCAGCAGCTCTATGAACACCGGGGAGCTGTTTTTT
CDR3 protein: CASSSMNTGELFF

D gene: TRBD1
V gene: TRBV6-5
clone size: NA
J gene: TRBJ2-7
CDR3 DNA: TGTGCCAGCAGCCTCCGGGACAGCCCCTACGAGCAGTACTTC
CDR3 protein: CASSLRDSPYEQYF

D gene: TRBD1
V gene: TRBV5-1
clone size: NA
J gene: TRBJ2-2
CDR3 DNA: TGCGCCAGCAGCCCCGGACAGGGTGGGGCCGGGGAGCTGTTTTTT
CDR3 protein: CASSPGQGGAGELFF

D gene: TRBD1
V gene: TRBV5-1
clone size: NA
J gene: TRBJ1-1
CDR3 DNA: TGCGCCAGCAGCCCGTCACAGGGGGGGACTGAAGCTTTCTTT
CDR3 protein: CASSPSQGGTEAFF